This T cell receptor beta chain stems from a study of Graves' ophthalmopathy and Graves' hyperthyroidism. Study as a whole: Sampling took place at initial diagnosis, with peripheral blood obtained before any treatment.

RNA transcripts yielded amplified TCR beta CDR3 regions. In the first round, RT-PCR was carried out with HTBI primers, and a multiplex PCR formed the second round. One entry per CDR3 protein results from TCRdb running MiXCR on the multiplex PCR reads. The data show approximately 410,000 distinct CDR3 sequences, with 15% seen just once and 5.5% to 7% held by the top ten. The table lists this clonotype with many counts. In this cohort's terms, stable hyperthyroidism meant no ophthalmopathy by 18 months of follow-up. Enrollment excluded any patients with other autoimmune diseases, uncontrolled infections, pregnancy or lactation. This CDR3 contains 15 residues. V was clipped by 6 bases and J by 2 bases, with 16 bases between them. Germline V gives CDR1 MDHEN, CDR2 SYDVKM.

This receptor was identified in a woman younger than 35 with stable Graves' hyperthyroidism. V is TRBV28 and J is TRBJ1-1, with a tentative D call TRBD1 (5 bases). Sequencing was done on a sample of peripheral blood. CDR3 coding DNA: TGTGCCAGCAGCGACCTCGGGACGGGAAACACTGAAGCTTTCTTT. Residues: CASSDLGTGNTEAFF.